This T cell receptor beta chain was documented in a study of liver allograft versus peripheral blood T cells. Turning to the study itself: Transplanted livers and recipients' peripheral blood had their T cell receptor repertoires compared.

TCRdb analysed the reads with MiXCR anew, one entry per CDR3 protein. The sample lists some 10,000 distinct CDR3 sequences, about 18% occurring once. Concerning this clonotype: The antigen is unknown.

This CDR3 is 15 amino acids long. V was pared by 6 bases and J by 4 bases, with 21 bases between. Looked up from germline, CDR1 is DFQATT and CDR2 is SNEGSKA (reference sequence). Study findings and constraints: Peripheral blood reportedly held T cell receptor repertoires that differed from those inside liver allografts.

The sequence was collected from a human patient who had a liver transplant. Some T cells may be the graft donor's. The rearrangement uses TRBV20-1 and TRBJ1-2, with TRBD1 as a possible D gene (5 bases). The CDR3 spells CSAYEPGPSSYGYTF. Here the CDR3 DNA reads TGCAGTGCGTACGAACCGGGACCCAGTTCCTATGGCTACACCTTC.